A selection of T cell receptor beta chains follows, all from one sample in a study of control samples from healthy donors and cancer patients. Libraries were prepared by immunoSEQ multiplex PCR; TCRdb keeps only in-frame clonotypes and omits some of them. The data show 390,000 or so clones, approximately 90% seen once. Sequenced: PBMCs. The receptors originated from a man aged 40-49 years with head and neck cancer. Both conserved end residues are part of each CDR3. The D gene is left open where the match is weak. Clone size is not always given. Where it is, it says once, few, many or a class for expanded clones.

TRBV10-3	TRBJ1-1	NA	NA	TGTGCCATCAGTGACAGGGGTAGCACTGAAGCTTTCTTT	CAISDRGSTEAFF
TRBV4-2	TRBJ2-1	once	TRBD2	TGTGCCAGCAGCGGGACTAGCGATTACAATGAGCAGTTCTTC	CASSGTSDYNEQFF
TRBV6-1	TRBJ2-1	NA	TRBD2	TGTGCCAGCAGTGAGTCTAGCGGGGTATGGAATGAGCAGTTCTTC	CASSESSGVWNEQFF
TRBV28	TRBJ1-1	few	NA	TGTGCCACTTACGGTCCTTTGAACACTGAAGCTTTCTTT	CATYGPLNTEAFF
TRBV7-3	TRBJ2-3	NA	TRBD2	TGTGCCAGCAGCTTAGGGACTAGCGGCACAGATACGCAGTATTTT	CASSLGTSGTDTQYF
TRBV7-8	TRBJ1-6	NA	NA	TGTGCCAGCAGCTTAAGTACAGACTCCTATAATTCACCCCTCCACTTT	CASSLSTDSYNSPLHF
TRBV29-1	TRBJ1-1	NA	NA	TGCAGCGTTGCCTTGACGGAGAACACTGAAGCTTTCTTT	CSVALTENTEAFF
TRBV9	TRBJ2-1	NA	TRBD1	TGTGCCAGCAGTATGACAGGGGTATCCTACAATGAGCAGTTCTTC	CASSMTGVSYNEQFF
TRBV12-3/TRBV12-4	TRBJ2-3	NA	NA	TGTGCCAGCACGGGCGCTGATACGCAGTATTTT	CASTGADTQYF
TRBV19	TRBJ1-2	NA	NA	TGTGCCAGTAGGTCCCGCCCCGGGTCGAGGGGGACACCGAACTATGGCTACACCTTC	CASRSRPGSRGTPNYGYTF
TRBV9	TRBJ2-5	NA	NA	TGTGCCAGCAGCGGTCGGCCCTTGGGACACGACATCCAAGAGACCCAGTACTTC	CASSGRPLGHDIQETQYF
TRBV11-2	TRBJ1-5	NA	TRBD1	TGTGCCAGCAGCTTAGCGGGACAGGGTAGCAATCAGCCCCAGCATTTT	CASSLAGQGSNQPQHF
TRBV6-2/TRBV6-3	TRBJ1-1	NA	TRBD1	TGTGCCAGCAGTATGACAGGGGAGAACACTGAAGCTTTCTTT	CASSMTGENTEAFF
TRBV9	TRBJ1-4	NA	NA	TGTGCCAGCAGCGTAGGGGAGACAGAGAATGAAAAACTGTTTTTT	CASSVGETENEKLFF
TRBV19	TRBJ2-3	NA	NA	TGTGCCAGTAGTATTCAGGCAGGGGGGGTAACGGATACGCAGTATTTT	CASSIQAGGVTDTQYF
TRBV4-3	TRBJ1-1	NA	NA	TGCGCCAGCAGCCAAGAATTGGTGGGAACTGAAGCTTTCTTT	CASSQELVGTEAFF